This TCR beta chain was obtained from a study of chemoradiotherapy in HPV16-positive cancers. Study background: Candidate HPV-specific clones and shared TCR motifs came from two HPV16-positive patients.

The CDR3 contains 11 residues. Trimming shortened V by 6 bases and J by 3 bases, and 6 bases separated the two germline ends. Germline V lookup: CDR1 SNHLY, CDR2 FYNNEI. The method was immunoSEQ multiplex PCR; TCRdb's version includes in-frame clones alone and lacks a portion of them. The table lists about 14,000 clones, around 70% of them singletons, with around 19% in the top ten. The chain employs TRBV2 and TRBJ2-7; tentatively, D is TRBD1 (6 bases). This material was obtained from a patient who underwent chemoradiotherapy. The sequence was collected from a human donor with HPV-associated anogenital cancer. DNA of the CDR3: TGTGCCAGCAGAGGGGGCTACGAGCAGTACTTC. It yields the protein CASRGGYEQYF.